In this sample, the clone carrying this T cell receptor beta chain turned up a few times. Its specificity is unknown. Germline lookup yields CDR1 MDHEN and CDR2 SYDVKM. V gave up 4 bases and J gave up 3 bases, with 19 bases separating them. The CDR3 is made up of 16 amino acids. The beta constant-region primer was an equimolar mix of two oligonucleotides covering TRBC1 and TRBC2. TCRdb independently ran MiXCR on the UMI-ligation and nested PCR reads; one entry per CDR3 protein. The table has over 20,000 distinct CDR3 sequences, approximately 11% seen once. The record originates from a study of naive and memory T cell subsets. Study-level results: No ground truth validated the naive and memory repertoire findings.

Overnight CMV lysate stimulation of fresh PBMCs defined donor CMV status by CD4+ IFNgamma. Cells stained for CD3, CD4, CD8, CD45RA, CD27 and viability were sorted into four CD45RA/CD27 subsets. This receptor was taken from a human donor in good health. The chain has TRBV28 and TRBJ2-7, with D possibly being TRBD1 (6 bases). Sequencing input: central memory CD8+ T cells from blood. CDR3 DNA sequence: TGTGCCAGCAGTTCAACCCAACAGGGTCCCGACTACGAGCAGTACTTC. This codes for CASSSTQQGPDYEQYF.